Following are 23 T cell receptor beta chains from one sample sequenced in a study of spatial heterogeneity in lung cancer (dated by TCRdb to the late 2010s). Study-wide conclusions, independent of this receptor: The tumor nonsynonymous mutation count correlated with the number of expanded alpha and beta TCRs within the tumor.

The library was made by 5' RACE. TCRdb records NextSeq 500 as the sequencer. Using fastp trimming at Q25 and MiXCR clonotype assembly, TCRdb reanalyzed the public sequencing data and kept in-frame beta chains. All rows with the same CDR3 protein become a single entry with the most common DNA and genes. Present in this sample are about 8,100 distinct CDR3 sequences, 4.5% to 6% of which were seen just once. The ten largest clones capture under 30% of the sample. The time point label, read with the paper, signifies: sample taken at primary tumor resection. The antigens of these receptors remain unknown. The sequences come from lung tumor tissue, collected at surgery. These receptor sequences come from a male donor with early-stage non-small cell lung cancer.

The V gene is TRBV29-1, the J gene TRBJ2-3; 7 bases fit TRBD1. CDR3 length: 13 amino acids. Germline V gene lookup returns CDR1 SQVTM and CDR2 ANQGSEA. Trimming removed 1 base from V and 5 bases from J; junction bases left unmatched: 3. The CDR3 nucleotides are TGCAGCGTTGAAGGACAGGGTGGAGATACGCAGTATTTT. Encoded protein: CSVEGQGGDTQYF.

This clonotype was observed many times. The chain combines TRBV27 with TRBJ2-6; 11 nucleotides line up with TRBD1. V shed 3 bases and J 0 bases; nucleotides not matched to a gene: 13. The CDR3 is 21 residues long. The germline gives CDR1 MNHEY, CDR2 SMNVEV (reference sequence). CDR3 in amino acids: CASSFHRAGTGGASGANVLTF. CDR3 bases: TGTGCCAGCAGTTTCCACCGGGCGGGGACAGGGGGAGCCTCTGGGGCCAACGTCCTGACTTTC. Full variable domain (remainder filled in from reference TRBV27 and TRBJ2-6): EAQVTQNPRYLITVTGKKLTVTCSQNMNHEYMSWYRQDPGLGLRQIYYSMNVEVTDKGDVPEGYKVSRKEKRNFPLILESPSPNQTSLYFCASSFHRAGTGGASGANVLTFGAGSRLTVL.

This clonotype was detected many times. The chain carries TRBV19 and TRBJ2-4; tentative D call: TRBD1 (5 bases). The ends were cut back, 2 bases at V and 6 bases at J, with 11 bases in the middle. The CDR3 has 14 amino acids. Germline CDR1 and CDR2: LNHDA and SQIVND (reference sequence). CDR3 sequence (DNA): TGTGCCAGTAGTATAACAGGACGGAGAAACATTCAGTACTTC. It translates to CASSITGRRNIQYF.

This clonotype was seen at least ten times. The rearrangement uses TRBV29-1 and TRBJ2-5, with D hard to call. Germline V gene data show CDR1 as SQVTM and CDR2 as ANQGSEA. Trimming pared 1 base from V and 10 bases from J, leaving 13 bases between. The CDR3 covers 12 residues. In DNA form, the CDR3 reads TGCAGCGTTGAAGTTGATCGGTGGAGCCAGTACTTC. Protein sequence: CSVEVDRWSQYF.

The table lists this clonotype with a few counts. J is TRBJ2-1 and V is TRBV5-4; 10 bases are shared with TRBD2. CDR3 length: 17 amino acids. Trimming at V came to 3 bases and at J to 9 bases, leaving 15 bases not matched to a gene. The germline CDR1 and CDR2 sequences are SGHNT and YYREEE (reference sequence). The CDR3: CASSSPPTAGGQGEQFF. The CDR3 DNA reads as TGTGCCAGCAGCTCCCCCCCGACAGCGGGGGGGCAGGGTGAGCAGTTCTTC. Together with reference TRBV5-4 and TRBJ2-1, the CDR3 gives the full variable domain: ETGVTQSPTHLIKTRGQQVTLRCSSQSGHNTVSWYQQALGQGPQFIFQYYREEENGRGNFPPRFSGLQFPNYSSELNVNALELDDSALYLCASSSPPTAGGQGEQFFGPGTRLTVL.

This clonotype showed up many times. The chain links TRBV13 to TRBJ2-3, with 8 bases lining up with TRBD2. This CDR3 is 15 amino acids long. Germline V lookup: CDR1 PRHDT, CDR2 FYEKMQ (reference sequence). The J segment lost 6 bases and the V segment lost 1 base, leaving 6 bases of the junction unmatched. The CDR3 nucleotides read TGTGCCAGCAGCTTAGCGGGAGGGCCCACCGATACGCAGTATTTT. This encodes CASSLAGGPTDTQYF.

This clonotype was detected many times. The gene calls are TRBV3-1 and TRBJ2-7; the D is unclear. V gave up 6 bases and J gave up 4 bases, with 16 bases separating them. Per germline, CDR1 LGHDT and CDR2 YNNKEL (reference sequence). The CDR3 sequence is 14 residues long. For the CDR3, the DNA is TGTGCCAGCAGTCCCGGACCGATTGGATACGAGCAGTACTTC. Protein product: CASSPGPIGYEQYF.

This sequence joins TRBV20-1 and TRBJ2-7; D is undetermined. Trimming removed 0 bases at V and 3 bases at J, with 6 bases between. This CDR3 has 12 amino acids. Germline CDR1 reads DFQATT; CDR2 reads SNEGSKA (reference sequence). CDR3 loop: CSAREGNYEQYF. CDR3 nucleotide sequence: TGCAGTGCTAGAGAAGGCAACTACGAGCAGTACTTC.

At least ten counts were recorded for this clonotype. This chain links TRBV6-5 with TRBJ2-5; the D gene is possibly TRBD1 (6 bases). This CDR3 is built from 15 residues. Trimming removed 6 bases at V and 10 bases at J, with 24 bases between. Germline CDR1 and CDR2: MNHEY and SVGAGI. The CDR3 spells CASSLEPGDTLFQYF. CDR3 in DNA: TGTGCCAGCAGCCTAGAACCAGGGGACACCCTATTCCAGTACTTC.

In this sample, this clonotype turned up many times. The rearrangement uses TRBV28 and TRBJ1-1; maybe TRBD1 (5 bases). Trimming removed 3 bases from V and 4 bases from J, with 18 bases in between. Germline V CDR1 and CDR2: MDHEN, SYDVKM. The CDR3 covers 16 residues. This CDR3 reads CASSFRGPVFGTEAFF. In nucleotides, the CDR3 is TGTGCCAGCAGTTTTAGGGGCCCAGTGTTTGGCACTGAAGCTTTCTTT.

This clonotype was counted ten times or more. V usage is TRBV30 and J usage is TRBJ2-5; TRBD2 matches 9 bases. The CDR3 runs to 15 residues. The V gene's germline CDR1 is GTSNPN and CDR2 SVGIG (reference sequence). V shed 5 bases, J shed 4 bases, and the junction held 11 bases outside the gene matches. In nucleotides, the CDR3 is TGTGCCTGGGACCCAGGGCGCGGGGGGGGAGAGACCCAGTACTTC. As protein: CAWDPGRGGGETQYF.

This clonotype was detected many times. This chain uses TRBV7-2 with TRBJ2-5, with 7 nucleotides matching TRBD1. The CDR3 spans 14 residues. Germline V CDR1 and CDR2: SGHTA, FQGNSA. The J segment lost 4 bases and the V segment lost 4 bases, leaving 6 bases of the junction unmatched. CDR3 sequence (DNA): TGTGCCAGCAGCTCCCCTAGGGGGCGAGAGACCCAGTACTTC. This encodes CASSSPRGRETQYF.

This clonotype has a count of ten or more. The chain has TRBV21-1 and TRBJ2-7. TRBV21-1 is shown as a pseudogene. The CDR3 length is 13 residues. CDR3 residues: CASSKPHSYEQYF. The CDR3 DNA follows: TGTGCCAGCAGCAAACCACATTCCTACGAGCAGTACTTC.

This clonotype appeared many times. The J gene is TRBJ2-5, the V gene TRBV5-1, with 14 bases that match TRBD2. CDR3 length equals 15 residues. V shed 7 bases, J shed 2 bases, and the junction held 4 bases outside the gene matches. CDR1 and CDR2 from the germline V gene are SGHRS and YFSETQ. The CDR3 protein is CASGRTSGGQETQYF. The CDR3 bases are TGCGCCAGCGGGCGGACTAGCGGGGGGCAAGAGACCCAGTACTTC. Complete variable domain (other parts from reference TRBV5-1 and TRBJ2-5): KAGVTQTPRYLIKTRGQQVTLSCSPISGHRSVSWYQQTPGQGLQFLFEYFSETQRNKGNFPGRFSGRQFSNSRSEMNVSTLELGDSALYLCASGRTSGGQETQYFGPGTRLLVL.

By sample fraction, this clonotype is medium-sized. The chain joins TRBV9 to TRBJ2-5, with TRBD1 identical over 7 bases. The germline CDR1 and CDR2 sequences are SGDLS and YYNGEE. Trimming cost V 0 bases and J 0 bases; bases outside gene matches: 8. The CDR3 has 17 amino acids. As DNA, the CDR3 is TGTGCCAGCAGCGTAGCCCTCGGACAGGCGCACCAAGAGACCCAGTACTTC. Encoded protein: CASSVALGQAHQETQYF. The full variable domain, with the rest looked up from reference TRBV9 and TRBJ2-5, is DSGVTQTPKHLITATGQRVTLRCSPRSGDLSVYWYQQSLDQGLQFLIQYYNGEERAKGNILERFSAQQFPDLHSELNLSSLELGDSALYFCASSVALGQAHQETQYFGPGTRLLVL.

This clonotype is medium-sized. The V and J genes are TRBV18 and TRBJ1-1, with 8 bases lining up with TRBD1. The CDR3 runs to 14 residues. V shed 6 bases and J 6 bases; nucleotides not matched to a gene: 9. Germline CDR1 is KGHSH and CDR2 is LQKENI. CDR3 in amino acids: CASSTDRVKAEAFF. The CDR3 DNA is TGTGCCAGCTCGACGGACAGGGTGAAGGCTGAAGCTTTCTTT.

The J gene is TRBJ2-1, the V gene TRBV5-1, with D possibly being TRBD2 (6 bases). V lost 2 bases to trimming and J lost 0 bases, with 12 bases between them. Germline CDR1 reads SGHRS; CDR2 reads YFSETQ. This CDR3 region has 16 residues. The CDR3 sequence: CASSFYGGSSYNEQFF. Here the CDR3 DNA reads TGCGCCAGCAGCTTTTACGGGGGATCCTCCTACAATGAGCAGTTCTTC.

By sample fraction, this clonotype is medium-sized (0.01 to 0.1%). V usage is TRBV9 and J usage is TRBJ2-1, with D possibly matching TRBD2 (6 bases). The CDR3 is 15 amino acids. From germline, CDR1 is SGDLS and CDR2 YYNGEE. V lost 0 bases, J lost 6 bases, and 13 bases lay in between. CDR3 sequence: CASSVGGVAVNEQFF. The CDR3, as DNA: TGTGCCAGCAGCGTAGGGGGAGTAGCGGTCAATGAGCAGTTCTTC. The full variable domain, in which reference TRBV9 and TRBJ2-1 provide the parts outside the CDR3, is DSGVTQTPKHLITATGQRVTLRCSPRSGDLSVYWYQQSLDQGLQFLIQYYNGEERAKGNILERFSAQQFPDLHSELNLSSLELGDSALYFCASSVGGVAVNEQFFGPGTRLTVL.

In this sample, this clonotype turned up many times. This chain joins TRBV3-1 and TRBJ2-3, with 9 bases identical to TRBD2. V was clipped by 0 bases and J by 6 bases; unmatched bases: 7. Per germline, CDR1 LGHDT and CDR2 YNNKEL (reference sequence). The CDR3 is 16 residues long. This chain's CDR3 is CASSQDVAGVTDTQYF. In DNA form, the CDR3 reads TGTGCCAGCAGCCAAGACGTAGCGGGGGTCACCGATACGCAGTATTTT.

Only a few counts were recorded for this clonotype. The chain joins TRBV5-1 to TRBJ2-3; 8 bases agree with TRBD1. CDR1 is SGHRS and CDR2 is YFSETQ in the germline V gene. J gave up 2 bases and V 4 bases, and 6 bases lay outside the gene matches. The CDR3 runs 15 residues. The CDR3 sequence is CASSEDRAHTDTQYF. The CDR3 DNA follows: TGCGCCAGCAGCGAGGACAGGGCCCACACAGATACGCAGTATTTT.

This clonotype occurred a few times. This sequence joins TRBV7-2 and TRBJ2-3, with D possibly TRBD1 on 6 matching bases. V gave up 5 bases and J gave up 6 bases, with 15 bases separating them. The germline gives CDR1 SGHTA, CDR2 FQGNSA. The CDR3 length is 14 residues. The CDR3: CASSAYERGDTQYF. The CDR3 coding sequence is TGTGCCAGCAGCGCTTATGAGAGGGGGGATACGCAGTATTTT.

In this sample, this clonotype is medium-sized (0.01 to 0.1%). The chain recombines TRBV5-1 with TRBJ1-1, with D unresolved. V was shortened by 3 bases and J by 1 base, with 7 bases between the two germline ends. Germline lookup yields CDR1 SGHRS and CDR2 YFSETQ. The CDR3 has 13 amino acids. This chain's CDR3 is CASSSTPNTEAFF. CDR3 sequence (DNA): TGCGCCAGCAGCTCGACACCGAACACTGAAGCTTTCTTT.

Judged by abundance, this clonotype is medium-sized. This chain uses TRBV20-1 with TRBJ2-5, with 11 bases lining up with TRBD2. This CDR3 comprises 14 residues. In germline, CDR1 is DFQATT, CDR2 SNEGSKA (reference sequence). After removal of 6 bases from V and 3 bases from J, the junction contained 6 bases not matched to a gene. The CDR3 nucleotides read TGCAGTGCGCGCTCGGGACTAGCGGAAGAGACCCAGTACTTC. Its translation is CSARSGLAEETQYF.